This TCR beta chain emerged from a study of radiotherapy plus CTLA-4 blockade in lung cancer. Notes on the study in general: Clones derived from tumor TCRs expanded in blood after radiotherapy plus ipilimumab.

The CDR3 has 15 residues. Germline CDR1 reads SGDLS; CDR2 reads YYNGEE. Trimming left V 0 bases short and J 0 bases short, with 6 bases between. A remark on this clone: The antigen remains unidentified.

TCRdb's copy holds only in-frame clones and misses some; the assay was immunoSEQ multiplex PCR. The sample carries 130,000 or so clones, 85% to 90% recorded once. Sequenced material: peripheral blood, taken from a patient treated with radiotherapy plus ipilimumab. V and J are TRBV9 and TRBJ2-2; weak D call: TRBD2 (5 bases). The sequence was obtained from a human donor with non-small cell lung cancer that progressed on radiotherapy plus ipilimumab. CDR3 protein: CASSVDGANTGELFF. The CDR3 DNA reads TGTGCCAGCAGCGTAGACGGGGCGAACACCGGGGAGCTGTTTTTT.